This T cell receptor beta chain was obtained from a study of blood T cell repertoires in COVID-19. The overall study: Acute-phase and convalescent COVID-19 samples originated in the United States, Italy and Spain. Sources were T cells, B-cell-depleted T cells, or PBMCs; the material itself was cDNA or gDNA.

The repertoire was sequenced with immunoSEQ multiplex PCR; TCRdb's copy has only in-frame clones and lacks some. This sample has approximately 120,000 clones; 84% occur once, and the top ten carry about 6.6%. The germline V gene encodes CDR1 LGHDT and CDR2 YNNKEL (reference sequence). The CDR3 spans 15 residues. Trimming removed 1 base from V and 3 bases from J, with 12 bases in between. This clone was picked up a small number of times. The sample consisted of peripheral blood. The receptor's source is a woman between 50 and 59 years old with acute or convalescent COVID-19. The chain links TRBV3-1 (or the pseudogene TRBV3-2) to TRBJ1-1; tentative D call: TRBD1 (5 bases). This chain's CDR3 is CASSQARQTDTEAFF. The DNA of the CDR3 is TGTGCCAGCAGCCAAGCCCGACAGACGGACACTGAAGCTTTCTTT.